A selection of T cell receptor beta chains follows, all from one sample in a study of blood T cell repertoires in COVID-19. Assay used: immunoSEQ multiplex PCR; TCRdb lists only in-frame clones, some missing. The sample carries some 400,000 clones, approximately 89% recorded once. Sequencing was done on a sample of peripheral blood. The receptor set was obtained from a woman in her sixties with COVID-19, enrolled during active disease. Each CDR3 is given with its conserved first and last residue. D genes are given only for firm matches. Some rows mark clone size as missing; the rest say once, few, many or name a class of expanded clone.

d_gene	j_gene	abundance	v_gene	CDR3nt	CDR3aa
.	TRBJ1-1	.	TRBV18	TGTGCCAGCTCTCCCTACCGGGAGGAGGCTTTCTTT	CASSPYREEAFF
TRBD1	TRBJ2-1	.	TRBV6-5	TGTGCCAGCAGCCGACAGGGAGTCTCCTACAATGAGCAGTTCTTC	CASSRQGVSYNEQFF
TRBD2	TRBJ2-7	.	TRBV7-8	TGTGCCAGCAGCTCGAGGACTAGCGGGGACGATATCAACTACGAGCAGTACTTC	CASSSRTSGDDINYEQYF
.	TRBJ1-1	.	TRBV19	TGTGCCAGTAGTATCTTTGGACAATCTCTCACTGAAGCTTTCTTT	CASSIFGQSLTEAFF
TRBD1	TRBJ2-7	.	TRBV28	TGTGCCAGCAGTACCGGACAGGGGGGATCCTACGAGCAGTACTTC	CASSTGQGGSYEQYF
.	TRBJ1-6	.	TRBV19	TGTGCCAGTAGTATTACGGGGATGGGTTCACCCCTCCACTTT	CASSITGMGSPLHF
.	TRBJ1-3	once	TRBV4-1	TGCGCCAGCACCCCCGGGCCAGGGGCTGGCGGAAACACCATATATTTT	CASTPGPGAGGNTIYF
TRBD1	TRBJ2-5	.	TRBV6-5	TGTGCCAGCAGTTACGGGACAGAGGAAGAGACCCAGTACTTC	CASSYGTEEETQYF
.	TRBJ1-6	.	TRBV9	TGTGCCAGCAGCGTGACAGATTCATATAATTCACCCCTCCACTTT	CASSVTDSYNSPLHF
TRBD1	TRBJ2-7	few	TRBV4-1	TGCGCCAGCAGCGCCGGACAGGAGGAATCCGAGCAGTACTTC	CASSAGQEESEQYF
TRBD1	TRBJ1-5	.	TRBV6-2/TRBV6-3	TGTGCCAGCAGTCCAGGACCGGACAGGGGAGGACCGAATCAGCCCCAGCATTTT	CASSPGPDRGGPNQPQHF
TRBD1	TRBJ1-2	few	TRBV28	TGTGCCAGCATGAGACAGGGACAAGGCTACACCTTC	CASMRQGQGYTF
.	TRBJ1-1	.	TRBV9	TGTGCCAGCAGCGCCAGGACATTAAACACTGAAGCTTTCTTT	CASSARTLNTEAFF
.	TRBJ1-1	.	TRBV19	TGTGCCAGTAAAAGTTTGGGTGGCCGGGAATGGAACACTGAAGCTTTCTTT	CASKSLGGREWNTEAFF
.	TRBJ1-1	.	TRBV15	TGTGCCACCAGCAGAGATAGGGGGTCTGAAGCTTTCTTT	CATSRDRGSEAFF
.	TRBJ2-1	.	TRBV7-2	TGTGCCAGCAGCCGCACGCTACTAGCCTATTTAGGATACAATGAGCAGTTCTTC	CASSRTLLAYLGYNEQFF
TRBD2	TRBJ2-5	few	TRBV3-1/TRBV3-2	TGTGCCAGCAGCCAAGTAGGGCTAGCGGGACAAGAGACCCAGTACTTC	CASSQVGLAGQETQYF
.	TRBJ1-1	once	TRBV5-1	TGCGCCAGCAGCCCCGGCGACTCAGCCCGCATGGGTGAAGCTTTCTTT	CASSPGDSARMGEAFF
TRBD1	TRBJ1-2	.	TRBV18	TGTGCCAGCTCACCAGAGACAGGGGGCGCGTATGGCTACACCTTC	CASSPETGGAYGYTF
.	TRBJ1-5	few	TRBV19	TGTGCCAGCAAGACAGGTCCCTATCAGCCCCAGCATTTT	CASKTGPYQPQHF
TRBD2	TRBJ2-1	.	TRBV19	TGTGCCAGTAGCCGATCGATGGGGGGGGTCCCCTTCAATGAGCAGTTCTTC	CASSRSMGGVPFNEQFF
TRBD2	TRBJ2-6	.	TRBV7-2	TGTGCCAGCAGCTTAGGACTAGCGGGGGTCCTCTCTGGGGCCAACGTCCTGACTTTC	CASSLGLAGVLSGANVLTF
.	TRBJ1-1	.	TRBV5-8	TGTGCCAGCAGCTTGGCGGGTTATTTCGGCACTGAAGCTTTCTTT	CASSLAGYFGTEAFF
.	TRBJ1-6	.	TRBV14	TGTGCCAGCAGCCAGGGGAGTAATTCACCCCTCCACTTT	CASSQGSNSPLHF
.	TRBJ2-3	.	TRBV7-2	TGTGCCAGCAGCTGGGACATCTTCACAGATACGCAGTATTTT	CASSWDIFTDTQYF
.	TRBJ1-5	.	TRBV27	TGTGCCAGCAGTCCGCTGCAGGGGATTAGCAATCAGCCCCAGCATTTT	CASSPLQGISNQPQHF
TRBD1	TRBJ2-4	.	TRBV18	TGTGCCAGCTCACCATTGTCGCCAGGGACAGGGGTTATTGTTCACTTC	CASSPLSPGTGVIVHF
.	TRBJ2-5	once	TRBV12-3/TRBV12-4	TGTGCCAGCAGGGATAGGGGCGAGACCCAGTACTTC	CASRDRGETQYF
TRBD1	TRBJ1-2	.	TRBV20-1	TGCAGTGCTAGTAGGGGGGACAGGGGCTACACCTTC	CSASRGDRGYTF
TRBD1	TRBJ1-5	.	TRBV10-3	TGTGCCATCAGTGACACAGGGGTTGGGAATCAGCCCCAGCATTTT	CAISDTGVGNQPQHF
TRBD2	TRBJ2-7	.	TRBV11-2	TGTGCCAGCAGCTTTAGCGGGGAGAGCTCCTACGAGCAGTACTTC	CASSFSGESSYEQYF